This T cell receptor beta chain was captured in a study of blood T cells in healthy people across ages (dated by TCRdb to between 2015 and 2016). Background for the entire study: Template switching captured roughly one uniquely barcoded TCR beta cDNA molecule per two T cells in model experiments. To avoid experimental bias, donors of different ages were distributed randomly across sequencing lanes. Two additional independent replicas of 1 million unique cDNA reads from the same blood draw were analyzed for two donors (one aged 18 to 29 and one aged 80 or older). Four age groups were formed from the donors: young (average approximately 15 years), middle-aged (approximately 39), aged (about 62) and long-lived (less than 85). Using deep sequencing normalized with unique cDNA molecular identifiers, the study measured how TCR beta repertoire diversity changes with age.

What the authors observed across the whole study: The CMV infection status of donors was not known, potentially confounding age-related changes in expanded clonotypes. Compared with the aged group, the long-lived group had more naive CD4+ T cells, fewer expanded clones and increased TCR diversity, a pattern suggesting age selection. Observed TCR beta diversity per million T cells fell roughly linearly with age, and a significant reduction was already apparent by age around 39. Estimates of total diversity based on one million sequenced T cells were regarded as lower bounds and as underestimates. Conclusive comparison of naive and antigen-experienced compartments was prevented by the profiling of bulk unsorted PBMCs. The percentage of naive T cells measured by flow cytometry correlated strongly with observed TCR beta diversity.

The donors were roughly 40 Caucasian individuals from Russia, aged roughly 6 to 95 years, who were systemically healthy. Roughly 11 milliliters of peripheral blood were drawn from each donor into EDTA-treated Vacutainer tubes. Ficoll-Paque density-gradient centrifugation was used to isolate PBMCs, with at least 7 million per sample. Total RNA was extracted from PBMCs with Trizol reagent, with at least 6 micrograms obtained per sample. For every donor, flow cytometry on a PBMC aliquot measured the percentage of naive CD45RAhigh/CD27high T cells. Based on the germline V gene (reference sequence), the CDR1 and CDR2 sequences are DFQATT and SNEGSKA. After removal of 6 bases from V and 5 bases from J, the junction retains 12 bases not matched to a gene. Inclusive of the bounding cysteine and phenylalanine, the CDR3 is 15 residues long. Kept here is only the CDR3 DNA, which spans 45 bases and is read in frame from base 1.

There are a few counts of this clonotype. This clone's antigen is unknown. The input lacks base qualities; no much larger clone sits a single base away. The library was obtained by 5' RACE. TCRdb names Illumina HiSeq 2500 as the instrument used. A second PCR of roughly 6 to 12 cycles was performed with a sample-barcoded 5' primer and a J-beta primer mix. A unique molecular identifier was introduced onto each TCR beta cDNA molecule by a template-switch 5' adaptor carrying 12 random nucleotides. At least 2.5 million CDR3-containing paired-end reads were obtained from each sample. First-strand cDNA was synthesized from all RNA with the Mint cDNA synthesis kit, primed by a TRBC-specific oligonucleotide. Following uracil-DNA glycosylase treatment, all cDNA underwent a first 18-cycle PCR with the universal primers M1SS and BC2_uni_R. Concerning the study's data processing: Each sample was normalized by randomly selecting 1 million high-quality reads, each carrying a distinct molecular identifier. Reads with shared molecular identifiers were discarded instead of being binned into consensus sequences. MiTCR, run with a Q25 quality threshold and the strictest error-elimination algorithm, handled CDR3 identification, clonotype clustering and error correction. A nonparametric unseen species model using Euler transformation provided a lower-bound estimate of total TCR beta diversity. The public reads were quality trimmed at Q25 with fastp and then assembled into clones with MiXCR by TCRdb, keeping productive beta chains. Rows matching on CDR3 protein sequence are summarized as one entry with the most common DNA and genes. TCRdb, not the authors, supplied the V and J calls. In this sample the table shows roughly 1.6 million distinct CDR3 sequences, 30% to 40% of which occur a single time. Clones ranked in the top ten supply about 11% of the sample.

This chain is built from TRBV20-1 and TRBJ2-5, with 10 bases aligning to TRBD2. The receptor was isolated from a woman aged 25-40 years in good health. Sample: blood. The CDR3 corresponds to CSAHSGGGSVETQYF. The DNA sequence follows: TGCAGTGCCCACAGCGGGGGGGGAAGTGTGGAGACCCAGTACTTC.